The 8 T cell receptor beta chains below were found in one sample sequenced in a study of T cell changes during pregnancy in multiple sclerosis. Produced via immunoSEQ multiplex PCR; TCRdb's table is partial and in-frame only. The sample includes tens of thousands of clones, around 89% of them seen just once. Source: CD4+ T cells from peripheral blood mononuclear cells, taken in the first trimester of pregnancy. These receptors came from a female donor with multiple sclerosis, enrolled in a pregnancy study.

The chain combines TRBV27 with TRBJ1-5; D is unclear. The CDR3 is made up of 16 amino acids. The V gene lost 2 bases and the J gene lost 0 bases, with 11 bases spanning the gap. Per germline, CDR1 MNHEY and CDR2 SMNVEV (reference sequence). CDR3 region: CASSLKPGYSNQPQHF. CDR3 coding DNA: TGTGCCAGCAGTTTAAAGCCAGGATATAGCAATCAGCCCCAGCATTTT.

This chain uses TRBV6-5 with TRBJ1-1, with 11 bases that match TRBD1. The CDR3 has 15 residues. Trimming at V came to 5 bases and at J to 3 bases, leaving 5 bases not matched to a gene. Germline V gene data show CDR1 as MNHEY and CDR2 as SVGAGI. CDR3 bases: TGTGCCAGCAGTGGACAGGGGGCGGGTGACACTGAAGCTTTCTTT. It is translated as CASSGQGAGDTEAFF.

As concerns this clone: The junction departs from germline at one end; a sequencing error may be responsible. The chain uses TRBV5-6 and TRBJ2-5, with D maybe TRBD1 (6 bases). Germline V lookup: CDR1 SGHDT, CDR2 YYEEEE. This CDR3 region has 16 residues. CDR3 sequence: CAGSLAGQGYQETQYF. The CDR3 DNA reads TGTGCCGGCAGCTTGGCCGGGCAGGGGTACCAAGAGACCCAGTACTTC. Looking up the rest from reference TRBV5-6 and TRBJ2-5 gives the full variable domain: DAGVTQSPTHLIKTRGQQVTLRCSPKSGHDTVSWYQQALGQGPQFIFQYYEEEERQRGNFPDRFSGHQFPNYSSELNVNALLLGDSALYLCAGSLAGQGYQETQYFGPGTRLLVL.

J is TRBJ2-7 and V is TRBV5-5, with D unclear. There are 14 residues in the CDR3. Trimming stripped 1 base from V and 0 bases from J, with 8 bases between. Per germline, CDR1 SGHKS and CDR2 YYEKEE (reference sequence). CDR3 protein: CASSLFFSSYEQYF. The CDR3 nucleotides read TGTGCCAGCAGCTTGTTCTTCAGCTCCTACGAGCAGTACTTC.

The V call is TRBV28, the J call TRBJ2-1; the match to TRBD2 covers 11 bases. The V gene's germline CDR1 is MDHEN and CDR2 SYDVKM. The CDR3 has 16 amino acids. Trimming at V came to 6 bases and at J to 4 bases, leaving 8 bases not matched to a gene. CDR3 nucleotide sequence: TGTGCCAGCAGCCTTATAGCGGGGGGGGGATACAATGAGCAGTTCTTC. Translated, it gives CASSLIAGGGYNEQFF. The complete variable domain, with remaining parts taken from reference TRBV28 and TRBJ2-1, reads DVKVTQSSRYLVKRTGEKVFLECVQDMDHENMFWYRQDPGLGLRLIYFSYDVKMKEKGDIPEGYSVSREKKERFSLILESASTNQTSMYLCASSLIAGGGYNEQFFGPGTRLTVL.

The rearrangement joins TRBV6-6 to TRBJ1-2, with D unresolved. In germline, CDR1 is MNHNY, CDR2 SVGAGI (reference sequence). V was pared by 5 bases and J by 5 bases, with 12 bases between. The CDR3 has 13 residues. Here the CDR3 DNA reads TGTGCCAGCAGTCGTGAAGGGAGGTATGGCTACACCTTC. It specifies CASSREGRYGYTF.

The genes are TRBV7-2 and TRBJ2-1; 10 nucleotides match TRBD2. CDR1 and CDR2 from the germline V gene are SGHTA and FQGNSA. The length of the CDR3 is 16 residues. J was trimmed by 9 bases and V by 2 bases; bases with no gene match: 10. The CDR3 is CASSLRGLAGAVEQFF. CDR3 coding DNA: TGTGCCAGCAGCTTAAGAGGTCTAGCGGGAGCGGTTGAGCAGTTCTTC.

The rearrangement joins TRBV7-2 to TRBJ2-7; 10 nucleotides align to TRBD2. CDR1 is SGHTA and CDR2 is FQGNSA in the germline V gene. The CDR3 extends over 14 amino acids. The V and J ends lost 2 bases and 7 bases, in that order; junction bases with no gene match: 5. The CDR3 reads CASSLYPLAGEQYF. The CDR3 DNA is TGTGCCAGCAGCTTATATCCACTAGCGGGGGAGCAGTACTTC.